What follows are 21 T cell receptor beta chains derived from one specimen sequenced in a study of fetal regulatory T cell absence and autoimmunity. This table comes from immunoSEQ multiplex PCR, and its TCRdb copy is limited to in-frame clones, with some not included. The data hold about 46,000 clones, with 70% to 85% observed a single time. Sequencing used cord blood. The source is a newborn boy with IPEX syndrome.

Note on this clone: Within the sample, other DNA sequences also encode this same CDR3. V gene TRBV11-3 combines with J gene TRBJ2-3; weak D call: TRBD1 (5 bases). This CDR3 comprises 14 residues. Germline V gene sequence: CDR1 SGHNT, CDR2 YENEEA. V gave up 1 base and J gave up 1 base, with 6 bases separating them. The CDR3 DNA is TGTGCCAGCAGCTTAGGGGGCGGCACAGATACGCAGTATTTT. It specifies CASSLGGGTDTQYF.

The chain combines TRBV5-4 with TRBJ2-5; the D gene could be TRBD1 or TRBD2 (5 bases each). Trimming removed 1 base at V and 5 bases at J, with 12 bases between. CDR3 size: 14 residues. The germline CDR1 and CDR2 sequences are SGHNT and YYREEE (reference sequence). The CDR3 here is CASSLSLGEETQYF. CDR3 nucleotides: TGTGCCAGCAGCTTGAGTCTAGGGGAGGAGACCCAGTACTTC.

CDR3 amino acids: CASSLTVRYGYTF. CDR3 bases: TGTGCCAGCAGTTTGACGGTTCGCTATGGCTACACCTTC. The J gene is TRBJ1-2, the V gene TRBV28; D unresolved. Germline CDR1 and CDR2: MDHEN and SYDVKM. Between the trimmed V and J ends, which lost 3 bases and 4 bases, there was a span of 9 bases. This CDR3 is built from 13 residues.

This chain's CDR3 is CASSLYGQSNTEAFF. In DNA, the CDR3 is TGCGCCAGCAGCTTGTATGGACAGTCGAACACTGAAGCTTTCTTT. The V and J genes are TRBV5-1 and TRBJ1-1; TRBD1 is a possible D gene (6 bases). Trimming stripped 1 base from V and 1 base from J, with 11 bases between. The length of the CDR3 is 15 residues. Germline loops: CDR1 SGHRS, CDR2 YFSETQ.

The genes are TRBV14 and TRBJ2-2; no clear D gene. The CDR3 spans 13 residues. V lost 4 bases to trimming and J lost 6 bases, with 9 bases between them. CDR1 and CDR2 (germline): SGHDN, FVKESK. The CDR3 DNA follows: TGTGCCAGCAGCCCCCGTAGGGCCGGGGAGCTGTTTTTT. Encoded protein: CASSPRRAGELFF.

The chain couples TRBV5-1 to TRBJ2-3; TRBD2 is a possible D gene (5 bases). This CDR3 region has 15 residues. Trimming took 3 bases from V and 1 from J, leaving 12 bases between them. Germline values: CDR1 SGHRS, CDR2 YFSETQ. The CDR3 loop reads CASSSGSWGTDTQYF. DNA of the CDR3: TGCGCCAGCAGCTCGGGAAGCTGGGGCACAGATACGCAGTATTTT.

This chain joins TRBV6-1 and TRBJ2-3, with D tentatively TRBD1 (6 bases). Germline V gene data show CDR1 as MNHNS and CDR2 as SASEGT. The CDR3 has 14 amino acids. V was shortened by 4 bases and J by 1 base, with 9 bases between the two germline ends. The chain's CDR3 is CASSGQVGTDTQYF. The CDR3 region has the DNA TGTGCCAGCAGTGGACAGGTGGGCACAGATACGCAGTATTTT.

The chain has TRBV5-1 and TRBJ2-4, with D tentatively TRBD1 (5 bases). With 0 bases removed from V and 1 base from J, the gap between germline ends came to 11 bases. Germline CDR1 SGHRS, CDR2 YFSETQ. The CDR3 has 16 amino acids. CDR3 sequence reads: CASSLAGSYAKNIQYF. The CDR3 nucleotides are TGCGCCAGCAGCTTGGCAGGGTCCTACGCCAAAAACATTCAGTACTTC.

This clone has more than one count but fewer than ten. This chain uses TRBV7-2 with TRBJ1-5, with D possibly matching TRBD1 (6 bases). Between the trimmed V and J ends, which lost 1 base and 0 bases, there was a span of 10 bases. Looked up from germline, CDR1 is SGHTA and CDR2 is FQGNSA. The CDR3 totals 16 residues. This chain's CDR3 is CASSLVGAGSNQPQHF. CDR3 bases: TGTGCCAGCAGCTTAGTGGGGGCGGGTAGCAATCAGCCCCAGCATTTT.

The genes are TRBV7-6 and TRBJ2-1, with 7 bases that match TRBD1. Losses at the gene ends were 0 bases for V and 5 bases for J; bases not matched to a gene: 4. CDR3 length equals 15 residues. The germline CDR1 and CDR2 sequences are SGHVS and FNYEAQ. As DNA, the CDR3 is TGTGCCAGCAGCTTAGCGAGGGGGCACCACAATGAGCAGTTCTTC. As protein: CASSLARGHHNEQFF.

The CDR3 protein is CASSLGLDVTDTQYF. The CDR3 nucleotides read TGTGCCAGCAGCCTCGGACTAGACGTCACAGATACGCAGTATTTT. The chain uses TRBV5-5 and TRBJ2-3; TRBD2 agrees at 7 bases. Losses at the gene ends were 4 bases for V and 2 bases for J; bases not matched to a gene: 7. CDR1 and CDR2 from the germline V gene are SGHKS and YYEKEE (reference sequence). There are 15 residues in the CDR3.

The rearrangement joins TRBV1 to TRBJ2-3; the table's D call, TRBD2, has no DNA check behind it. TRBV1 is classified as a pseudogene. There are 17 residues in the CDR3. The CDR3 bases are TGCACCAGCAGCCATTACATAGCGGGAGTGTTCACAGATACGCAGTATTTT. This gives the protein CTSSHYIAGVFTDTQYF.

This clone was detected only a few times. This chain connects TRBV7-2 to TRBJ2-7; 10 bases are shared with TRBD1. V gave up 6 bases and J gave up 2 bases; unmatched junction bases: 7. Germline assignment: CDR1 SGHTA and CDR2 FQGNSA. The CDR3 has 15 amino acids. CDR3 bases: TGTGCCAGCAGTCGCCGGGACAGGGGTCCCTACGAGCAGTACTTC. Its translation is CASSRRDRGPYEQYF.

This clone was picked up a small number of times. The V and J genes are TRBV6-6 and TRBJ2-7; no definite D call. The CDR3 spans 15 residues. In germline, CDR1 is MNHNY, CDR2 SVGAGI (reference sequence). The germline V and J ends were trimmed by 5 bases and 3 bases, with 17 bases remaining between them. The CDR3 nucleotides are TGTGCCAGCAGTACGCTTAGGCAGGCCGACTACGAGCAGTACTTC. Translating gives CASSTLRQADYEQYF.

The V gene is TRBV7-6, the J gene TRBJ2-1; 11 nucleotides agree with TRBD2. The CDR3 length is 14 residues. Germline CDR1 SGHVS, CDR2 FNYEAQ. The V and J ends lost 2 bases and 6 bases, in that order; junction bases with no gene match: 0. In DNA, the CDR3 is TGTGCCAGCAGCTTACTAGCGGGGGGCAATGAGCAGTTCTTC. Protein: CASSLLAGGNEQFF. Complete variable domain (other parts from reference TRBV7-6 and TRBJ2-1): GAGVSQSPRYKVTKRGQDVALRCDPISGHVSLYWYRQALGQGPEFLTYFNYEAQQDKSGLPNDRFSAERPEGSISTLTIQRTEQRDSAMYRCASSLLAGGNEQFFGPGTRLTVL.

This sequence joins TRBV4-1 and TRBJ1-6; D gene uncertain. The V gene's germline CDR1 is MGHRA and CDR2 YSYEKL. The CDR3 consists of 15 residues. Trimming took 0 bases from V and 4 from J, leaving 7 bases between them. In DNA, the CDR3 is TGCGCCAGCAGCCAAGATAAGGGTTATAATTCACCCCTCCACTTT. This sequence encodes CASSQDKGYNSPLHF.

The gene calls are TRBV11-3 and TRBJ2-1, with D maybe TRBD2 (6 bases). The CDR3 is made up of 15 amino acids. The germline V gene has CDR1 SGHNT and CDR2 YENEEA. Trimming pared 2 bases from V and 2 bases from J, leaving 10 bases between. CDR3 loop: CASSLSSGPYNEQFF. The CDR3 DNA follows: TGTGCCAGCAGCTTAAGTAGCGGCCCCTACAATGAGCAGTTCTTC.

In its sample, this clone was seen once. The chain is built from TRBV2 and TRBJ2-3, with D perhaps assigned TRBD1 or TRBD2 (6 bases each). Between the trimmed V and J ends, which lost 6 bases and 5 bases, there was a span of 12 bases. This CDR3 is built from 13 residues. The V gene's germline CDR1 is SNHLY and CDR2 FYNNEI. CDR3 residues: CASRRGAGDTQYF. The CDR3 nucleotides are TGTGCCAGCAGGAGGGGGGCGGGAGATACGCAGTATTTT. Full variable domain (remainder filled in from reference TRBV2 and TRBJ2-3): EPEVTQTPSHQVTQMGQEVILRCVPISNHLYFYWYRQILGQKVEFLVSFYNNEISEKSEIFDDQFSVERPDGSNFTLKIRSTKLEDSAMYFCASRRGAGDTQYFGPGTRLTVL.

V is TRBV6-5 and J is TRBJ1-6; D is undetermined. V was clipped by 5 bases and J by 3 bases, with 11 bases between them. Germline V gives CDR1 MNHEY, CDR2 SVGAGI. CDR3 length: 15 amino acids. The chain's CDR3 is CASSMGEGYNSPLHF. The CDR3 DNA is TGTGCCAGCAGTATGGGCGAGGGCTATAATTCACCCCTCCACTTT.

This clone was detected only a few times. The V call is TRBV9, the J call TRBJ2-3, with unresolved D. The CDR3 has 11 amino acids. V was clipped by 3 bases and J by 2 bases, with 1 base between them. Germline assignment: CDR1 SGDLS and CDR2 YYNGEE. DNA of the CDR3: TGTGCCAGCAGCGACACAGATACGCAGTATTTT. Its translation is CASSDTDTQYF.

V gene TRBV7-9 combines with J gene TRBJ2-7, with 10 bases aligning to TRBD1. V trimming: 5 bases; J trimming: 3 bases; junction bases outside the gene matches: 10. The length of the CDR3 is 16 residues. Germline V gene sequence: CDR1 SEHNR, CDR2 FQNEAQ (reference sequence). This CDR3 is CASSKRSGTGVYEQYF. CDR3 DNA sequence: TGTGCCAGCAGCAAAAGATCGGGGACAGGGGTCTACGAGCAGTACTTC.